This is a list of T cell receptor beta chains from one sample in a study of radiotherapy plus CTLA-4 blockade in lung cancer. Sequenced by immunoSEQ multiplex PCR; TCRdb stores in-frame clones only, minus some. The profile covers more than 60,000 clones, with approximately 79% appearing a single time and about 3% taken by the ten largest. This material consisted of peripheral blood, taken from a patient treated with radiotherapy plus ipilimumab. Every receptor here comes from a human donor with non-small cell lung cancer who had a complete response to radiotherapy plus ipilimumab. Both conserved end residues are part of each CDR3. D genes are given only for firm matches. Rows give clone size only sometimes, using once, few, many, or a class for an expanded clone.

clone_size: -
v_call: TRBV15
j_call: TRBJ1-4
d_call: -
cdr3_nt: TGTGCCACCAGCAGAGAGTTCCTAGCGGTTGAAAAACTGTTTTTT
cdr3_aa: CATSREFLAVEKLFF

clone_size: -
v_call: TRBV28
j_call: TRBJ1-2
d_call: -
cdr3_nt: TGTGCCAGCAGCCGTCCCGGGGGGGCCTATGGCTACACCTTC
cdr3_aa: CASSRPGGAYGYTF

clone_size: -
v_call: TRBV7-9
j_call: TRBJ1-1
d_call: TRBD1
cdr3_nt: TGTGCCAGCAGTTCAGGGGGGAACACTGAAGCTTTCTTT
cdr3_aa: CASSSGGNTEAFF

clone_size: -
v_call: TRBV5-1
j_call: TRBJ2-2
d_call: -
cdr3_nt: TGCGCCAGCAGCCCAGGAACGGGGTGGTACACCGGGGAGCTGTTTTTT
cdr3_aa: CASSPGTGWYTGELFF

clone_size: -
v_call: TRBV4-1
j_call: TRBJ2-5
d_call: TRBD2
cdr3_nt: TGCGCCAGCAGCCAAGAGTACTGGACTAGCGGGAGTCAGGAGACCCAGTACTTC
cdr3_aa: CASSQEYWTSGSQETQYF

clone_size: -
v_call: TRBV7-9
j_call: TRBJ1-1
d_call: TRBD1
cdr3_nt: TGTGCCAGCAGCACTAACAGGGGGCGAGTTCAGGACACTGAAGCTTTCTTT
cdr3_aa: CASSTNRGRVQDTEAFF

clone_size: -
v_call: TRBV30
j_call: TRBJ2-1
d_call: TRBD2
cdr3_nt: TGTGCCTGGAGTGTACAAGGCGGGGGTGAGCAGTTCTTC
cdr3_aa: CAWSVQGGGEQFF

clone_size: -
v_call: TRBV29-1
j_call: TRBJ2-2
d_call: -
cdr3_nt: TGCAGCGTTGGAAGGGGGGGGGCGGGCACCGGGGAGCTGTTTTTT
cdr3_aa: CSVGRGGAGTGELFF

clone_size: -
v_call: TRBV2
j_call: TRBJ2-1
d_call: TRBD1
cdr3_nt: TGTGCCAGCAGGATGGACAGGGGACGATACAATGAGCAGTTCTTC
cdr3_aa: CASRMDRGRYNEQFF

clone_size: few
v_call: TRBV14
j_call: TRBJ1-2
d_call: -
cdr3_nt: TGTGCCAGCAGCGGGCAACCCTTAGCGGGCGGCTACACCTTC
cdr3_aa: CASSGQPLAGGYTF

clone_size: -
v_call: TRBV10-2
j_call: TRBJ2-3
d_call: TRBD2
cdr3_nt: TGCGCCAGCAGTGAGTCGAGGACTAGCGATACAGATACGCAGTATTTT
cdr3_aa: CASSESRTSDTDTQYF

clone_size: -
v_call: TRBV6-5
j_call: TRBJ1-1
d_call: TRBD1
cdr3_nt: TGTGCCAGCAGTCATTGGGACAGGGGGAACACTGAAGCTTTCTTT
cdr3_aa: CASSHWDRGNTEAFF

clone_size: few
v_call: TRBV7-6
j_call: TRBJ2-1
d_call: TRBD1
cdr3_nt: TGTGCCAGCAGCCTAGGGACAGGGGGCCGGGAGCAGTTCTTC
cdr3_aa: CASSLGTGGREQFF

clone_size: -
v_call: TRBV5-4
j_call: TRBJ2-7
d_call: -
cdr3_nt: TGTGCCAGCAGCTCGGAAAAATGGAGCGAGCAGTACTTC
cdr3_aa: CASSSEKWSEQYF

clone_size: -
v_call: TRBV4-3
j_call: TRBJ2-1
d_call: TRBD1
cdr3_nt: TGCGCCAGCAGCCGCAACAGGGGGCGGTACAATGAGCAGTTCTTC
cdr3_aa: CASSRNRGRYNEQFF

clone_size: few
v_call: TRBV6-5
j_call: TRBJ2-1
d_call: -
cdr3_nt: TGTGCCAGCAGTTTCCAGCAGGGTACCTACAATGAGCAGTTCTTC
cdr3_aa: CASSFQQGTYNEQFF

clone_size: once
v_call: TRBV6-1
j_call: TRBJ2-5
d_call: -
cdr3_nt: TGTGCCAGCAGTAACGGACTAACGGAGACCCAGTACTTC
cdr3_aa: CASSNGLTETQYF

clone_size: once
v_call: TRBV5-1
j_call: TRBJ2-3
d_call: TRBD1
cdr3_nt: TGCGCCAGCAGCTTGGGGGACAGGGCCACAGATACGCAGTATTTT
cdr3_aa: CASSLGDRATDTQYF

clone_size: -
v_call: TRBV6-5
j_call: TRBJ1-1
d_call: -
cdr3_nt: TGTGCCAGCAGTAGACAGGCGTCTGAAGCTTTCTTT
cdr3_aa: CASSRQASEAFF

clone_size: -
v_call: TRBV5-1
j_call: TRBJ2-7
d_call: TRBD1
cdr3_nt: TGCGCCAGCAGCTGGTCCGGGACAGGGTCCTACGAGCAGTACTTC
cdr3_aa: CASSWSGTGSYEQYF

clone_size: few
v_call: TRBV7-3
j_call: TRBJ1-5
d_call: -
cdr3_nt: TGTGCCAGCAGCCCAAACAGGTCGAGCGGGAATCAGCCCCAGCATTTT
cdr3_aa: CASSPNRSSGNQPQHF

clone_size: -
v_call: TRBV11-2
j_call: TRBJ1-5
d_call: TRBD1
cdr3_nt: TGTGCCAGCAGCCACGGACAGGCCCGCAATCAGCCCCAGCATTTT
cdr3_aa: CASSHGQARNQPQHF

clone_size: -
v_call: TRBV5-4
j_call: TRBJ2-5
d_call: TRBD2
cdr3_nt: TGTGCCAGCACCCTCGGGGGGGCCGGAATAGAGACCCAGTACTTC
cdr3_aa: CASTLGGAGIETQYF

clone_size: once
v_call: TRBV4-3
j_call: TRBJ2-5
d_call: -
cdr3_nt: TGCGCCAGCAGCCAAGATCCTAGCACTCAAGAGACCCAGTACTTC
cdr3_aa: CASSQDPSTQETQYF

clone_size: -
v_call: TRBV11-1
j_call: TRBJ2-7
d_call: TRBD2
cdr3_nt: TGTGCCAGCAGCCGCGGAGATAGCGGGAGTTACGAGCAGTACTTC
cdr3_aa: CASSRGDSGSYEQYF